The T cell receptor (beta chain) under discussion was sequenced for a study of cytomegalovirus exposure and HLA in healthy donors. Study-level findings and limits: Several of the most significant clusters appeared, in a later analysis, to be linked to common viral pathogens. CMV antigen specificity of three CMV-associated chains was confirmed in vitro.

The PCR had 60 Vbeta and 13 Jbeta primers. Produced via immunoSEQ multiplex PCR; TCRdb's table is partial and in-frame only. The repertoire holds about 130,000 clones, with 65% to 80% as singletons. About this clone itself: What it recognizes is unknown.

Looked up from germline, CDR1 is SGHRS and CDR2 is YFSETQ. The CDR3 sequence is 16 residues long. The ends were cut back, 0 bases at V and 0 bases at J, with 12 bases in the middle. Donors likely had unrecorded immune exposures despite being nominally healthy when sampled. The sequenced material came from PBMCs. The TCR was taken from a man aged 35 to 55 in good health and CMV-seropositive. This sequence joins TRBV5-1 and TRBJ1-1, with D perhaps TRBD1 (6 bases). DNA for the CDR3: TGCGCCAGCAGCTTGGTGGCAGGGGACATGAACACTGAAGCTTTCTTT. Protein sequence: CASSLVAGDMNTEAFF.